This T cell receptor (beta chain) was sequenced during a study of CD8 T cells in ankylosing spondylitis. Looked up from germline, CDR1 is SNHLY and CDR2 is FYNNEI. The CDR3 length is 15 residues. The trim removed 6 bases at V and 4 bases at J, leaving 9 bases unmatched. In TCRdb, the 5' RACE reads were re-called with MiXCR into one record per CDR3 protein. The sample has roughly 120,000 distinct CDR3 sequences, roughly 7.3% seen once; the top ten hold 9.5% to 15%. This clonotype appeared many times. This clonotype originated in a male donor with ankylosing spondylitis or in good health (not recorded which). The sequenced sample was blood, either unsorted or a sorted T cell fraction (not recorded which). The V and J genes are TRBV2 and TRBJ1-5; 7 bases are shared with TRBD1. The CDR3 loop is CASRIGQAGNQPQHF. CDR3 sequence (DNA): TGTGCCAGCAGAATCGGACAGGCTGGGAATCAGCCCCAGCATTTT.